Each of the 25 T cell receptor beta chains below was sequenced from the same sample in a study of blood T cell repertoires in COVID-19. Sequencing was performed with immunoSEQ multiplex PCR; in TCRdb, only in-frame clones are kept and a portion is missing. The sample contains 540,000 or so clones, approximately 91% of which appear only once. Specimen: peripheral blood. These receptors were collected from a woman aged 45-60 years with COVID-19, enrolled during active disease.

The CDR3 coding sequence is TGTGCCAGCAGCGTAGGGGTACAGGGCTACGAGCAGTACTTC. It is translated as CASSVGVQGYEQYF. The chain is built from TRBV9 and TRBJ2-7; tentative D call: TRBD1 (6 bases). Germline-derived CDR1 and CDR2 are SGDLS and YYNGEE. V was cut by 0 bases and J by 3 bases, with 10 bases left in between. The CDR3 totals 14 residues.

The gene calls are TRBV27 and TRBJ2-3, with D unresolved. In germline, CDR1 is MNHEY, CDR2 SMNVEV (reference sequence). CDR3 length: 14 amino acids. Trimming removed 5 bases at V and 4 bases at J, with 13 bases between. The CDR3 reads CASSPPYLADTQYF. CDR3 DNA sequence: TGTGCCAGCAGTCCCCCTTACCTAGCAGATACGCAGTATTTT.

The chain uses TRBV27 and TRBJ2-2; D is possibly TRBD2 (5 bases). Germline V gene sequence: CDR1 MNHEY, CDR2 SMNVEV (reference sequence). V shed 10 bases and J shed 6 bases, with 12 bases lying between them. The CDR3 length is 12 residues. CDR3 protein: CATIGMSGELFF. The DNA of the CDR3 is TGTGCCACCATCGGGATGTCCGGGGAGCTGTTTTTT.

The chain recombines TRBV5-8 with TRBJ2-6, with TRBD1 matching over 9 bases. The germline V gene has CDR1 SGHTS and CDR2 YDEGEE. The length of the CDR3 is 18 residues. Trimming removed 4 bases from V and 2 bases from J; junction bases left unmatched: 10. This chain's CDR3 is CASSPPGQGVPGANVLTF. The CDR3 nucleotides read TGTGCCAGCAGCCCTCCGGGACAGGGAGTCCCTGGGGCCAACGTCCTGACTTTC.

The rearrangement links TRBV12-5 to TRBJ1-1; the D gene is possibly TRBD1 (5 bases). CDR1 and CDR2 (germline): LGHNT, FRNRAP. The CDR3 is made up of 14 amino acids. The V end lost 6 bases, the J end lost 4 bases, and 15 bases lay between the germline ends. CDR3 region: CASGGVMEGTEAFF. Written as DNA, the CDR3 is TGTGCTAGTGGAGGGGTAATGGAGGGCACTGAAGCTTTCTTT.

The chain couples TRBV11-2 to TRBJ2-2; a possible D gene is TRBD2 (5 bases). V was clipped by 5 bases and J by 0 bases, with 16 bases between them. Germline lookup yields CDR1 SGHAT and CDR2 FQNNGV. The CDR3 is made up of 17 amino acids. In DNA, the CDR3 is TGTGCCAGCAGCGGTTTCCTGAGGGCTACGAACACCGGGGAGCTGTTTTTT. It is translated as CASSGFLRATNTGELFF.

This clone was observed a few times. V is TRBV19 and J is TRBJ1-1; D not resolved. V shed 1 base and J shed 1 base, with 4 bases lying between them. The CDR3 is made up of 13 amino acids. CDR1 and CDR2 (germline): LNHDA, SQIVND (reference sequence). CDR3 DNA: TGTGCCAGTAGTATAGCCAAGAACACTGAAGCTTTCTTT. Amino acid sequence: CASSIAKNTEAFF.

The chain recombines TRBV7-9 with TRBJ1-3, with D hard to call. The germline gives CDR1 SEHNR, CDR2 FQNEAQ (reference sequence). This CDR3 region has 15 residues. V lost 1 base, J lost 7 bases, and 14 bases lay in between. CDR3 in DNA: TGTGCCAGCAGCTTAGGGTCCCTCGGCAGGAACACCATATATTTT. Translated: CASSLGSLGRNTIYF. The variable domain in full, completed from reference TRBV7-9 and TRBJ1-3, reads DTGVSQNPRHKITKRGQNVTFRCDPISEHNRLYWYRQTLGQGPEFLTYFQNEAQLEKSRLLSDRFSAERPKGSFSTLEIQRTEQGDSAMYLCASSLGSLGRNTIYFGEGSWLTVV.

The J gene is TRBJ1-5, the V gene TRBV27, with D perhaps matching TRBD1 (6 bases). V dropped 5 bases and J dropped 3 bases, with 17 bases sitting between them. Per germline, CDR1 MNHEY and CDR2 SMNVEV (reference sequence). This CDR3 has 16 amino acids. DNA of the CDR3: TGTGCCAGCAGTGCCCTCCAGGGGATCCCCAATCAGCCCCAGCATTTT. Amino acid sequence: CASSALQGIPNQPQHF.

The chain is built from TRBV5-6 and TRBJ1-5; possibly TRBD1 for D (5 bases). Germline lookup yields CDR1 SGHDT and CDR2 YYEEEE. The CDR3 loop spans 14 amino acids. V shed 2 bases and J shed 3 bases, with 9 bases lying between them. The CDR3 spells CASSFGRDNQPQHF. The CDR3 DNA sequence: TGTGCCAGCAGCTTTGGCAGGGACAATCAGCCCCAGCATTTT.

As to this clone: The sample carries other DNA sequences with the same CDR3. The CDR3 sequence: CAWSVGGGYTF. CDR3 DNA sequence: TGTGCCTGGAGTGTCGGCGGGGGCTACACCTTC. The rearrangement links TRBV30 to TRBJ1-2; D uncertain. Germline CDR1 and CDR2: GTSNPN and SVGIG (reference sequence). The CDR3 consists of 11 residues. Trimming shortened V by 0 bases and J by 8 bases, and 7 bases separated the two germline ends.

The chain uses TRBV14 and TRBJ2-7; D possibly corresponds to TRBD1 (6 bases). The germline V gene encodes CDR1 SGHDN and CDR2 FVKESK. The CDR3 covers 13 residues. With 4 bases removed from V and 3 bases from J, the gap between germline ends came to 10 bases. In DNA, the CDR3 is TGTGCCAGCAGCCGCGGACAGAACTACGAGCAGTACTTC. It yields the protein CASSRGQNYEQYF.

V gene TRBV5-1 combines with J gene TRBJ2-6; 12 bases match TRBD1. Per germline, CDR1 SGHRS and CDR2 YFSETQ. CDR3 length: 20 amino acids. With 4 bases clipped from V and 1 base from J, the junction kept 12 bases outside the gene matches. Here the CDR3 reads CASSLRNPGQGASGANVLTF. CDR3 in DNA: TGCGCCAGCAGCCTTAGGAACCCGGGACAGGGGGCTTCTGGGGCCAACGTCCTGACTTTC.

This chain links TRBV6-5 with TRBJ2-2; tentatively, D is TRBD1 (6 bases). Germline V gene sequence: CDR1 MNHEY, CDR2 SVGAGI. This CDR3 is 14 amino acids long. Trimming stripped 5 bases from V and 6 bases from J, with 13 bases between. CDR3 bases: TGTGCCAGCAGTCGGAACACAGGGTCCGGGGAGCTGTTTTTT. Translation gives CASSRNTGSGELFF.

The genes are TRBV11-2 and TRBJ1-5; D might be TRBD1 (6 bases). Trimming left V 2 bases short and J 4 bases short, with 9 bases between. The CDR3 spans 14 residues. Looked up from germline, CDR1 is SGHAT and CDR2 is FQNNGV. CDR3 residues: CASSLFQGNQPQHF. CDR3 nucleotide sequence: TGTGCCAGCAGCTTATTTCAGGGGAATCAGCCCCAGCATTTT.

This clone came up a few times. The J gene is TRBJ2-7, the V gene TRBV2, with D possibly being TRBD2 (6 bases). The CDR3 has 13 amino acids. Germline CDR1 and CDR2: SNHLY and FYNNEI. Trimming cost V 9 bases and J 6 bases, with 18 bases left between them. The CDR3 sequence is CASAVGLSGEQYF. The CDR3 DNA follows: TGTGCCAGTGCAGTGGGACTGTCGGGCGAGCAGTACTTC.

This chain links TRBV6-5 with TRBJ1-2; 10 bases are a match to TRBD1. The CDR3 is made up of 14 amino acids. V was clipped by 6 bases and J by 8 bases; unmatched bases: 9. CDR1 and CDR2 from the germline V gene are MNHEY and SVGAGI. The CDR3 coding sequence is TGTGCCAGCAGGAGACAGGGGGCGCGATGGGGCTACACCTTC. It encodes CASRRQGARWGYTF.

The chain recombines TRBV19 with TRBJ2-1, with 16 bases aligning to TRBD2. The junction had 10 bases not matched to a gene; V was cut back by 8 bases and J by 9 bases. This CDR3 spans 16 amino acids. Germline V CDR1 and CDR2: LNHDA, SQIVND (reference sequence). CDR3 in DNA: TGTGCCAGTTCCCCGGGACTAGCGGGGGGGCTTAGTGAGCAGTTCTTC. This sequence encodes CASSPGLAGGLSEQFF.

CDR3 bases: TGCAGCGTTCAGGGGGACAGGGGGCCTAGTTACGCCAAAAACATTCAGTACTTC. This codes for CSVQGDRGPSYAKNIQYF. This chain uses TRBV29-1 with TRBJ2-4, with 12 bases that match TRBD1. Trimming cost V 5 bases and J 1 base; bases outside gene matches: 12. Germline CDR1 reads SQVTM; CDR2 reads ANQGSEA. This CDR3 comprises 18 residues.

The gene calls are TRBV19 and TRBJ2-7; 7 positions match TRBD2. Losses at the gene ends were 8 bases for V and 3 bases for J; bases not matched to a gene: 16. Germline V CDR1 and CDR2: LNHDA, SQIVND (reference sequence). This CDR3 comprises 16 residues. This CDR3 reads CASANGRPRGGYEQYF. CDR3 DNA sequence: TGTGCCAGTGCGAATGGACGGCCCCGCGGGGGCTACGAGCAGTACTTC.

This clone was observed a few times. This chain links TRBV19 with TRBJ1-5, with D hard to call. Germline V lookup: CDR1 LNHDA, CDR2 SQIVND (reference sequence). Deletions cut 7 bases from V and 4 bases from J, with 11 bases between. The CDR3 spans 13 residues. The CDR3 DNA reads as TGTGCCAGTAATAGCGCTACGAATCAGCCCCAGCATTTT. Translating it yields CASNSATNQPQHF.

This clone was picked up a small number of times. V gene TRBV4-2 combines with J gene TRBJ2-7; 8 bases align to TRBD2. V shed 0 bases and J 0 bases; nucleotides not matched to a gene: 4. The CDR3 totals 16 residues. Germline loops: CDR1 LGHNA, CDR2 YNFKEQ. CDR3 coding DNA: TGTGCCAGCAGCCAAGACCAGCGGGGGAGCTCCTACGAGCAGTACTTC. Translated, it gives CASSQDQRGSSYEQYF.

This chain joins TRBV6-5 and TRBJ1-2, with a possible D match to TRBD1 (6 bases). The germline V gene has CDR1 MNHEY and CDR2 SVGAGI. The CDR3 length is 15 residues. Deletions cut 7 bases from V and 5 bases from J, with 20 bases between. CDR3 coding DNA: TGTGCCAGCAAAATTCCTGGGGCAGGGGCTTATGGCTACACCTTC. This codes for CASKIPGAGAYGYTF.

This chain joins TRBV24-1 and TRBJ2-5, with D perhaps matching TRBD1 (6 bases). This CDR3 is 17 amino acids long. Germline assignment: CDR1 KGHDR and CDR2 SFDVKD. V was pared by 3 bases and J by 0 bases, with 16 bases between. CDR3 residues: CATSDPVRDTYQETQYF. In DNA form, the CDR3 reads TGTGCCACCAGTGATCCCGTGAGGGACACGTACCAAGAGACCCAGTACTTC.

In DNA form, the CDR3 reads TGTGCCAGCAGCGTTGACAGGGGACATTATGAGCAGTTCTTC. It yields the protein CASSVDRGHYEQFF. The chain has TRBV7-2 and TRBJ2-1, with 8 bases fitting TRBD1. The CDR3 length is 14 residues. CDR1 is SGHTA and CDR2 is FQGNSA in the germline V gene. V lost 5 bases and J lost 8; bases outside the gene matches: 8. The full variable domain, completed using reference TRBV7-2 and TRBJ2-1, is GAGVSQSPSNKVTEKGKDVELRCDPISGHTALYWYRQSLGQGLEFLIYFQGNSAPDKSGLPSDRFSAERTGGSVSTLTIQRTQQEDSAVYLCASSVDRGHYEQFFGPGTRLTVL.